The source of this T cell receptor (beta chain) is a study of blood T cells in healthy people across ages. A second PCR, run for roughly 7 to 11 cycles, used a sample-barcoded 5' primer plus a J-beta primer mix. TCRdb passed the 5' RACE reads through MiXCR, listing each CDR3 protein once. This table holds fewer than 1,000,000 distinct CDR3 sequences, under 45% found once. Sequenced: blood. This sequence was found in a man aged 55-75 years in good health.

DNA of the CDR3: TGTGCCATCAGGGGAATAGGGCGTGGCGAGCAGTACTTC. It is translated as CAIRGIGRGEQYF. The V gene is TRBV10-3, the J gene TRBJ2-7; no clear D. This CDR3 comprises 13 residues. V lost 6 bases and J lost 6, with 15 bases in between. The V gene's germline CDR1 is ENHRY and CDR2 SYGVKD.